One sample yielded the 20 T cell receptor beta chains listed below, sequenced in a study of cytomegalovirus exposure and HLA in healthy donors. PCR used 60 Vbeta primers and 13 Jbeta primers. TCRdb's copy holds only in-frame clones and misses some; the assay was immunoSEQ multiplex PCR. The top ten clones hold roughly 0.5% of a sample with 140,000 to 150,000 clones, 88% of them seen once. The sample consisted of PBMCs. The receptors come from a woman aged 40 to 50 in good health and CMV-seronegative.

The chain combines TRBV7-9 with TRBJ2-5; 7 nucleotides line up with TRBD2. The germline V gene has CDR1 SEHNR and CDR2 FQNEAQ (reference sequence). The junction had 14 bases not matched to a gene; V was cut back by 7 bases and J by 3 bases. The CDR3 sequence is 16 residues long. The DNA for the CDR3 is TGTGCCAGCAAAAAAGGGCGAGCGGGGCCCAAAGAGACCCAGTACTTC. Its translation: CASKKGRAGPKETQYF.

This sequence joins TRBV5-1 and TRBJ1-6; no reliable D call. This CDR3 has 15 residues. With 4 bases removed from V and 0 bases from J, the gap between germline ends came to 8 bases. The germline V gene encodes CDR1 SGHRS and CDR2 YFSETQ. In DNA form, the CDR3 reads TGCGCCAGCAGCGGATCGGGCTCCTATAATTCACCCCTCCACTTT. Protein product: CASSGSGSYNSPLHF.

About this clone: This specimen includes other DNA sequences encoding the same CDR3. The chain couples TRBV2 to TRBJ2-5, with 7 bases fitting TRBD2. After removal of 4 bases from V and 5 bases from J, the junction contained 4 bases not matched to a gene. Germline CDR1 is SNHLY and CDR2 is FYNNEI. There are 13 residues in the CDR3. CDR3: CASSGQGGETQYF. CDR3 bases: TGTGCCAGCAGTGGGCAGGGAGGGGAGACCCAGTACTTC.

V and J are TRBV6-5 and TRBJ2-5; TRBD2 agrees at 7 bases. V trimming: 6 bases; J trimming: 0 bases; junction bases outside the gene matches: 7. The CDR3 sequence is 15 residues long. CDR1 and CDR2 from the germline V gene are MNHEY and SVGAGI. This CDR3 reads CASSRLAPYQETQYF. The DNA for the CDR3 is TGTGCCAGCAGCCGACTAGCCCCGTACCAAGAGACCCAGTACTTC.

This chain links TRBV7-8 with TRBJ2-7, with D possibly being TRBD2 (5 bases). Trimming cost V 1 base and J 0 bases, with 16 bases left between them. CDR1 and CDR2 (germline): SGHVS, FQNEAQ. The CDR3 consists of 17 residues. CDR3 protein: CASSLVFPGSGSYEQYF. DNA for the CDR3: TGTGCCAGCAGCTTAGTTTTCCCGGGGTCGGGCTCCTACGAGCAGTACTTC.

Notes on this clone: At the DNA level, this CDR3 is encoded by other sequences in the same sample as well. The chain employs TRBV30 and TRBJ2-7; no reliable D call. V lost 1 base and J lost 0, with 4 bases in between. The CDR3 covers 12 residues. CDR1 is GTSNPN, CDR2 SVGIG, per germline (reference sequence). CDR3 DNA sequence: TGTGCCTGGAGTGGCGACTCCTACGAGCAGTACTTC. Translating gives CAWSGDSYEQYF.

The gene calls are TRBV19 and TRBJ1-3; TRBD1 is a possible D gene (6 bases). This CDR3 region has 15 residues. V dropped 3 bases and J dropped 0 bases, with 9 bases sitting between them. Germline V gives CDR1 LNHDA, CDR2 SQIVND (reference sequence). The CDR3 is CASSIGQSSGNTIYF. CDR3 sequence (DNA): TGTGCCAGTAGTATCGGACAGTCCTCTGGAAACACCATATATTTT. The full variable domain, in which reference TRBV19 and TRBJ1-3 provide the parts outside the CDR3, is DGGITQSPKYLFRKEGQNVTLSCEQNLNHDAMYWYRQDPGQGLRLIYYSQIVNDFQKGDIAEGYSVSREKKESFPLTVTSAQKNPTAFYLCASSIGQSSGNTIYFGEGSWLTVV.

The CDR3 coding sequence is TGTGCCAGCAAGACTTTTTCCGGCGGGGAGCAGTACTTC. Its translation: CASKTFSGGEQYF. The genes are TRBV27 and TRBJ2-7, with a possible D match to TRBD2 (5 bases). CDR3 length equals 13 residues. V shed 7 bases and J shed 7 bases, with 17 bases lying between them. The germline CDR1 and CDR2 sequences are MNHEY and SMNVEV (reference sequence).

The chain employs TRBV5-1 and TRBJ1-2; perhaps TRBD1 as D (6 bases). With 0 bases removed from V and 3 bases from J, the gap between germline ends came to 12 bases. The CDR3 spans 15 residues. Germline V gene lookup returns CDR1 SGHRS and CDR2 YFSETQ. This CDR3 is CASSLAGGRYYGYTF. The CDR3 region has the DNA TGCGCCAGCAGCTTGGCTGGGGGCAGGTACTATGGCTACACCTTC.

The J gene is TRBJ2-5, the V gene TRBV25-1; TRBD2 matches 13 bases. With 6 bases clipped from V and 5 bases from J, the junction kept 9 bases outside the gene matches. The length of the CDR3 is 16 residues. CDR1 is MGHDK and CDR2 is SYGVNS in the germline V gene. The CDR3 sequence: CASRFGLAGVGETQYF. For the CDR3, the DNA is TGTGCCAGCAGATTCGGACTAGCGGGAGTAGGGGAGACCCAGTACTTC.

V gene TRBV5-1 combines with J gene TRBJ1-2, with D possibly matching TRBD1 (6 bases). This CDR3 has 16 residues. The V end was cut by 0 bases, the J end by 8 bases, with 20 bases between. Germline V gene lookup returns CDR1 SGHRS and CDR2 YFSETQ. The chain's CDR3 is CASSLAVGQPDEGYTF. As DNA, the CDR3 is TGCGCCAGCAGCTTGGCCGTCGGACAGCCAGACGAAGGCTACACCTTC.

This clone came up once. The chain recombines TRBV18 with TRBJ2-1; D may be TRBD2 (6 bases). The V end lost 3 bases, the J end lost 4 bases, and 19 bases lay between the germline ends. The CDR3 is 17 amino acids. Per germline, CDR1 KGHSH and CDR2 LQKENI. Here the CDR3 reads CASSPWAAGLSYNEQFF. The CDR3 DNA reads as TGTGCCAGCTCACCCTGGGCCGCGGGACTTAGTTACAATGAGCAGTTCTTC.

The chain uses TRBV11-1 and TRBJ1-4; D not resolved. Between the trimmed V and J ends, which lost 5 bases and 8 bases, there was a span of 15 bases. The CDR3 consists of 14 residues. Germline assignment: CDR1 SGHAT and CDR2 FQDESV (reference sequence). The CDR3 coding sequence is TGTGCCAGCAGCCACGGCGGAGGAAACGAAAAACTGTTTTTT. It specifies CASSHGGGNEKLFF.

This clone was recorded a few times. The chain carries TRBV4-2 and TRBJ1-4; 7 nucleotides match TRBD1. This CDR3 spans 16 amino acids. Looked up from germline, CDR1 is LGHNA and CDR2 is YNFKEQ. Trimming at V came to 4 bases and at J to 5 bases, leaving 10 bases not matched to a gene. CDR3 amino acids: CASSRSPGQRNEKLFF. Written as DNA, the CDR3 is TGTGCCAGCAGCCGGTCGCCGGGACAGAGGAATGAAAAACTGTTTTTT.

V is TRBV11-2 and J is TRBJ2-1, with 7 bases aligning to TRBD1. The trim removed 2 bases at V and 7 bases at J, leaving 5 bases unmatched. The CDR3 loop spans 14 amino acids. From germline, CDR1 is SGHAT and CDR2 FQNNGV. The chain's CDR3 is CASSLPSTGNEQFF. In nucleotides, the CDR3 is TGTGCCAGCAGCTTACCCTCGACAGGGAATGAGCAGTTCTTC.

In the case of this clone: Its ends do not fully match the called genes, so a read error is possible. The J gene is TRBJ2-7, the V gene TRBV7-9; D gene uncertain. This CDR3 contains 12 residues. The V gene's germline CDR1 is SEHNR and CDR2 FQNEAQ (reference sequence). Written as DNA, the CDR3 is TGTTCCAGTCAGCACGGAGAGCACGAGCAGTACTTC. Translation gives CSSQHGEHEQYF.

CDR3 DNA: TGTGCCAGCAGCTTAGGAAGGGGACTAGCGGGCTCTAATGAGCAGTTCTTC. Translation gives CASSLGRGLAGSNEQFF. The genes are TRBV13 and TRBJ2-1; 12 bases line up with TRBD2. The V and J ends lost 0 bases and 7 bases, in that order; junction bases with no gene match: 7. Germline values: CDR1 PRHDT, CDR2 FYEKMQ (reference sequence). CDR3 length: 17 amino acids.

This clone has just one count. The V gene is TRBV19, the J gene TRBJ2-5; TRBD2 agrees at 7 bases. CDR3 length: 16 amino acids. V lost 5 bases and J lost 1; bases outside the gene matches: 10. Per germline, CDR1 LNHDA and CDR2 SQIVND (reference sequence). The CDR3 is CASSLAGRLSQETQYF. For the CDR3, the DNA is TGTGCCAGTAGTCTGGCCGGGAGGCTATCCCAAGAGACCCAGTACTTC.

As regards this clone: The junction shows a germline mismatch at one end, possibly a read error. Additional DNA sequences in this sample encode the identical CDR3. The chain is built from TRBV10-3 and TRBJ1-2; D is uncertain. The CDR3 spans 12 residues. The germline V gene has CDR1 ENHRY and CDR2 SYGVKD. Written as DNA, the CDR3 is TGTGCTATCAGTTCGGCCCTAGGAGGCTACACCTTC. Its translation: CAISSALGGYTF.

This sequence joins TRBV29-1 and TRBJ1-1; 11 nucleotides line up with TRBD1. The V gene end was trimmed by 4 bases and the J gene end by 7 bases; junction bases not matched to a gene: 5. CDR3 size: 13 residues. In germline, CDR1 is SQVTM, CDR2 ANQGSEA. CDR3 DNA: TGCAGCGTTGTTGGACAGGGGGCAGATGAAGCTTTCTTT. This codes for CSVVGQGADEAFF.